Included here is one T cell receptor beta chain sequence, with context. The antigen remains unidentified. The sample is drawn from a study of shared clonotypes between healthy human individuals. The overall study: CD8 memory received one plate per donor, CD8 naive two, CD4 memory three and CD4 naive three.

All donors qualified as healthy HIV-negative adults and had experienced no recent acute infections or vaccinations. The CD4+ fraction was divided into a CD45RA+ naive subset and a CD45RA-negative memory subset. General study points: What naive subsets generally showed was a larger estimated richness than memory subsets showed.

The length of the CDR3 is 15 residues. CDR1 and CDR2 from the germline V gene are SGHRS and YFSETQ. With V trimmed by 6 bases and J by 2 bases, 5 bases remained unmatched. Repertoires were generated with immunoSEQ multiplex PCR, while TCRdb's copy carries only in-frame clones and drops some. The sample consists of 2 million to 3 million clones, over 85% of them appearing once. This chain uses TRBV5-1 with TRBJ2-3, with 11 bases fitting TRBD2. The sequence came from a man between 18 and 35 years old in good health. Some clones in this sample may be carry-over from other donors' samples. The sample was naive CD4+ T cells from PBMCs. The subset here: CD45RA+ positively selected. The DNA of the CDR3 is TGCGCCAGCAAGATAGCGGGAGGGGTCACAGATACGCAGTATTTT. It yields the protein CASKIAGGVTDTQYF.